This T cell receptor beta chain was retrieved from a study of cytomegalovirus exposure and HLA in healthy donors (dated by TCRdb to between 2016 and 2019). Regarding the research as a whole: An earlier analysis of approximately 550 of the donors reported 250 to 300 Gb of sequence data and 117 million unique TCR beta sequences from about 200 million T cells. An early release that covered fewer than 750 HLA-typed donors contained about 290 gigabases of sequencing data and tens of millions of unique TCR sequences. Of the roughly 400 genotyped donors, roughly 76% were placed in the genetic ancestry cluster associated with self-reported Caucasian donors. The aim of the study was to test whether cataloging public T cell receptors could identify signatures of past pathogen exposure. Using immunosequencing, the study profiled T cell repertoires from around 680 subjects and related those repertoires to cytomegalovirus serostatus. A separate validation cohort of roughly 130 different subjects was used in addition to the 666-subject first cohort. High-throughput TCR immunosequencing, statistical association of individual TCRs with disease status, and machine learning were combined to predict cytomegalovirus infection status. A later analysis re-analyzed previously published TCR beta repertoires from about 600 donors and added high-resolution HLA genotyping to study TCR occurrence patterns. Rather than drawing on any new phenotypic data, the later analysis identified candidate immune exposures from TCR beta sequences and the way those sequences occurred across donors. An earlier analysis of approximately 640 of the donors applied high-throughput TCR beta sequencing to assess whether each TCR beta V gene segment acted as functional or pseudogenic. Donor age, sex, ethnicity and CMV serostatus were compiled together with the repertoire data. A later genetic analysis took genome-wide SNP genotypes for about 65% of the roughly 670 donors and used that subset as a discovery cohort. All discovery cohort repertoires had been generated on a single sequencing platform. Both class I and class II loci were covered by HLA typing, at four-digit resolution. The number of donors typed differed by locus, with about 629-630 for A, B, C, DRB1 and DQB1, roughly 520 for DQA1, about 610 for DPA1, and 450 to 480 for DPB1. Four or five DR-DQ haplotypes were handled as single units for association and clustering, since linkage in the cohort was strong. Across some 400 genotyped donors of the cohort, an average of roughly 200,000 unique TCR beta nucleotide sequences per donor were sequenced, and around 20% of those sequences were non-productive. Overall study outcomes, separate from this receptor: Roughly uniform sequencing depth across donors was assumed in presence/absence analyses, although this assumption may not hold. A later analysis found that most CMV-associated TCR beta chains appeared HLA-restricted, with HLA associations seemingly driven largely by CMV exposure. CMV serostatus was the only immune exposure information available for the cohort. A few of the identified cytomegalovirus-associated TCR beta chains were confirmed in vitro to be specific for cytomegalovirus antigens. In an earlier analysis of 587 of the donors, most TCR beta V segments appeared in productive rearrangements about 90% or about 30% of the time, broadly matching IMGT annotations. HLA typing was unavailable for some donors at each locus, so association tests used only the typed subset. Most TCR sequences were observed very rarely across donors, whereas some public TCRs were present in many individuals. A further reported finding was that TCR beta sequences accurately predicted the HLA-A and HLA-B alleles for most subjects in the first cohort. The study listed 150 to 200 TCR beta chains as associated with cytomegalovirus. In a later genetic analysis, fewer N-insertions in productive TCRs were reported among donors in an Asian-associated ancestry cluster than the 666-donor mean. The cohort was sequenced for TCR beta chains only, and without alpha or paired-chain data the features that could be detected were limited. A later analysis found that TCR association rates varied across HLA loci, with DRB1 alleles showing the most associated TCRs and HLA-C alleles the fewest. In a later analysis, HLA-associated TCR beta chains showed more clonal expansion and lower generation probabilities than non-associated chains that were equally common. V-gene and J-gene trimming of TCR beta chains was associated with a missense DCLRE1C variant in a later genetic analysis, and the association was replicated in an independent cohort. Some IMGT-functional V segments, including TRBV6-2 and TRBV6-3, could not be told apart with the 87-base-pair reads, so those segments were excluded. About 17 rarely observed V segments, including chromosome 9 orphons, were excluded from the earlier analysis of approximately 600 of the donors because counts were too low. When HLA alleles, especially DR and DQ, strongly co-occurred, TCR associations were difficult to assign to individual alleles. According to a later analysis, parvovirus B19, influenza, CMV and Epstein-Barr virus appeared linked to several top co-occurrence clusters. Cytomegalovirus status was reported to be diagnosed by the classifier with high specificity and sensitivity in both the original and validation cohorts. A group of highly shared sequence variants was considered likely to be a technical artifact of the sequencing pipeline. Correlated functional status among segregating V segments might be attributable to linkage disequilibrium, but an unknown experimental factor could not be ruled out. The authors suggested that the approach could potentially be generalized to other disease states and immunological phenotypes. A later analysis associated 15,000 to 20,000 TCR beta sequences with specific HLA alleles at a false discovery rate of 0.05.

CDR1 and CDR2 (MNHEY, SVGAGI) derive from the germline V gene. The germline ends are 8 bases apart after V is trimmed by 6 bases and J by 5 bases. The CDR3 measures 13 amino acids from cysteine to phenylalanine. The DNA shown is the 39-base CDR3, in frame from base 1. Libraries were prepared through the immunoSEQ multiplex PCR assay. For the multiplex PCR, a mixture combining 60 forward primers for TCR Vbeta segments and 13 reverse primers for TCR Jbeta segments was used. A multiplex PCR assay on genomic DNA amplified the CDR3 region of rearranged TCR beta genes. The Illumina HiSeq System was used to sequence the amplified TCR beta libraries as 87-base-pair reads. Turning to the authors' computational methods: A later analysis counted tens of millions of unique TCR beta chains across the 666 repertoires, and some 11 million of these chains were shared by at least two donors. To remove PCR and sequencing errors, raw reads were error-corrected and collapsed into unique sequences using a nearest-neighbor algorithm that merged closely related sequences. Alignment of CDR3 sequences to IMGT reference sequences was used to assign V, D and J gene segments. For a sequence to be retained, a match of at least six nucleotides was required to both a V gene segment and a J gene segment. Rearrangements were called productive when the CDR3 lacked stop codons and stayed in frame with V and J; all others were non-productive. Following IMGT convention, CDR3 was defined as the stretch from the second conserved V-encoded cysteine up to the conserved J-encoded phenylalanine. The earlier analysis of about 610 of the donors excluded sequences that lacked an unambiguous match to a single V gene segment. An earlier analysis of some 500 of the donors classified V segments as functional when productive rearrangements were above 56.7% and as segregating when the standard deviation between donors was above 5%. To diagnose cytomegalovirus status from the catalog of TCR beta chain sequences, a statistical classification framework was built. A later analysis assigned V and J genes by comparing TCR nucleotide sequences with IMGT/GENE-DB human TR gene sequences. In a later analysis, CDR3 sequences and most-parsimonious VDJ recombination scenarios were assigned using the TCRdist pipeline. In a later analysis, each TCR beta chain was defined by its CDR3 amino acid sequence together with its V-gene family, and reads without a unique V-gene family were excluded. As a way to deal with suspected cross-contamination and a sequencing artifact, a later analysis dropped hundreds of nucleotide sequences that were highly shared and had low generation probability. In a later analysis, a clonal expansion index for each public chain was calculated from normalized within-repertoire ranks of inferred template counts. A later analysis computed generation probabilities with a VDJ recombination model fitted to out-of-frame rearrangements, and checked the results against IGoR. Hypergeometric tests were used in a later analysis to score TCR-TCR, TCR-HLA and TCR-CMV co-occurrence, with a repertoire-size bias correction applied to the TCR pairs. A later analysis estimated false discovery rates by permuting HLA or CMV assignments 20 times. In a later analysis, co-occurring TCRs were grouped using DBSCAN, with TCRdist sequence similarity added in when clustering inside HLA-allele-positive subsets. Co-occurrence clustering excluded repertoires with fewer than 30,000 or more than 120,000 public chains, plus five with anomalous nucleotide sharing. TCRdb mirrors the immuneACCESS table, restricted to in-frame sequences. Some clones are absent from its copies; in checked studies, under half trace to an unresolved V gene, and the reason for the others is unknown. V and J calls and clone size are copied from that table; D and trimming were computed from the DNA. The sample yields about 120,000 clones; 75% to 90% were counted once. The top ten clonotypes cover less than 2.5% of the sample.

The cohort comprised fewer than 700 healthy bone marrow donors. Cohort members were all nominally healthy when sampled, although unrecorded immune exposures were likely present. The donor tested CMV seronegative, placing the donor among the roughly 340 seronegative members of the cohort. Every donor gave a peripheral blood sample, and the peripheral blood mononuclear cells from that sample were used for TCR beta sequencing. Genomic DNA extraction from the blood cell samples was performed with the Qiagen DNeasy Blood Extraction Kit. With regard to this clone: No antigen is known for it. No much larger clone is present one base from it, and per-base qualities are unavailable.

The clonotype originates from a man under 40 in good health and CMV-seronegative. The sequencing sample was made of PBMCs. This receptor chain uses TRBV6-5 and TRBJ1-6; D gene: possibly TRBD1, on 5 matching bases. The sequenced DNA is TGTGCCAGCAGGGGGCGAAATAATTCACCCCTCCACTTT. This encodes CASRGRNNSPLHF.